This T cell receptor beta chain was obtained from a study of control samples from healthy donors and cancer patients. The assay was immunoSEQ multiplex PCR, and TCRdb's table has in-frame clones only and misses some. The table includes about 44,000 clones, more than 75% detected once. This sequence was found in a woman aged 60-75 years with lung cancer. The sequencing sample was made of PBMCs.

CDR3 nucleotides: TGCGCCAGCAGCCAAAATCCGCAGGGGGCGGACATTCAGTACTTC. As protein: CASSQNPQGADIQYF. The chain combines TRBV4-1 with TRBJ2-4, with 8 bases lining up with TRBD1. V trimming: 2 bases; J trimming: 8 bases; junction bases outside the gene matches: 8. Germline-derived CDR1 and CDR2 are MGHRA and YSYEKL. This CDR3 is built from 15 residues.